Listed below are T cell receptor beta chains from one sample, sequenced in a study of Ad26.COV2.S vaccination and SARS-CoV-2 variants. Profiled with immunoSEQ multiplex PCR; TCRdb holds only in-frame clones, not every one. Of about 320,000 clones listed, roughly 84% are singletons. Sequencing was performed on peripheral blood, taken in a trial of Ad26.COV2.S vaccine versus placebo. Receptors were obtained from a person between 18 and 65 years old who received the Ad26.COV2.S COVID-19 vaccine or a placebo. Both conserved end residues are part of each CDR3. Each record gives: J gene, D gene, clone size, V gene, CDR3 protein, CDR3 DNA. A D gene is named only where the DNA matches it firmly. Clone sizes are given selectively: once, few, many, or a class where the clone is expanded.

TRBJ2-2 | NA | NA | TRBV7-2 | CATGRGWNTGELFF | TGTGCCACCGGGCGGGGATGGAACACCGGGGAGCTGTTTTTT
TRBJ1-2 | NA | NA | TRBV19 | CASSSRYYGYTF | TGTGCCAGTAGTTCACGATATTATGGCTACACCTTC
TRBJ1-2 | NA | NA | TRBV7-9 | CASSYNRDSGYTF | TGTGCCAGCAGCTATAACAGGGATTCTGGCTACACCTTC
TRBJ2-7 | TRBD2 | NA | TRBV5-1 | CASSLGSSGGQYEQYF | TGCGCCAGCAGCTTGGGGTCCAGCGGGGGCCAATACGAGCAGTACTTC
TRBJ2-2 | TRBD1 | NA | TRBV5-1 | CASSLGGVGGANTGELFF | TGCGCCAGCAGCTTGGGAGGGGTAGGGGGCGCGAACACCGGGGAGCTGTTTTTT
TRBJ1-1 | NA | NA | TRBV4-3 | CASSQQMNTEAFF | TGCGCCAGCAGCCAACAGATGAACACTGAAGCTTTCTTT
TRBJ2-3 | TRBD2 | NA | TRBV4-3 | CASSQGQFGTSGGTQYF | TGCGCCAGCAGCCAGGGCCAATTCGGGACTAGCGGGGGAACGCAGTATTTT
TRBJ2-1 | TRBD2 | NA | TRBV18 | CASSRTSGAYNEQFF | TGTGCCAGCTCCCGGACTAGCGGGGCCTACAATGAGCAGTTCTTC
TRBJ1-2 | NA | NA | TRBV7-9 | CASSLAQGRGSVDYTF | TGTGCCAGCAGCTTAGCGCAGGGGAGGGGTTCTGTGGACTACACCTTC
TRBJ2-3 | NA | NA | TRBV5-4 | CASSRDSAGTDTQYF | TGTGCCAGCAGCCGGGACTCCGCTGGTACAGATACGCAGTATTTT
TRBJ1-4 | NA | few | TRBV7-6 | CASSLDQGRELFF | TGTGCCAGCAGCTTAGACCAGGGCCGCGAACTGTTTTTT
TRBJ2-1 | TRBD2 | NA | TRBV11-2 | CASSYGTTPYEQFF | TGTGCCAGCAGCTACGGGACTACCCCCTATGAGCAGTTCTTC
TRBJ2-1 | TRBD1 | NA | TRBV7-6 | CASSQGQGALDEQFF | TGTGCCAGCAGCCAGGGACAGGGGGCCCTCGATGAGCAGTTCTTC
TRBJ2-7 | NA | NA | TRBV7-2 | CASSLVSGLEQYF | TGTGCCAGCAGCTTAGTTTCGGGGTTAGAGCAGTACTTC
TRBJ1-1 | NA | NA | TRBV10-3 | CAISSGAAEAFF | TGTGCCATCAGTTCAGGGGCTGCTGAAGCTTTCTTT
TRBJ1-5 | NA | NA | TRBV11-2 | CASSRPTENQHF | TGTGCCAGCAGCCGCCCTACAGAAAACCAGCATTTT
TRBJ2-1 | TRBD2 | NA | TRBV11-3 | CASSLDRIAGRDGLWQFF | TGTGCCAGCAGCTTAGATCGTATTGCAGGGAGGGACGGTTTATGGCAGTTCTTC
TRBJ2-7 | NA | NA | TRBV30 | CAWARQNEQYF | TGTGCCTGGGCTAGACAGAACGAGCAGTACTTC
TRBJ1-2 | TRBD1 | NA | TRBV30 | CARGWTGRALRYGYTF | TGTGCCAGGGGATGGACAGGAAGGGCATTGCGCTATGGCTACACCTTC
TRBJ1-5 | NA | NA | TRBV6-1 | CASSEASGGGSNQPQHF | TGTGCCAGCAGTGAAGCGTCGGGGGGAGGAAGCAATCAGCCCCAGCATTTT
TRBJ1-2 | TRBD1 | NA | TRBV7-6 | CASRWGQFSFGYTF | TGTGCCAGCAGATGGGGACAGTTCTCCTTCGGCTACACCTTC
TRBJ1-2 | NA | NA | TRBV4-2 | CASSQERVQTGTNYGYTF | TGTGCCAGCAGCCAAGAGAGGGTACAAACCGGGACTAACTATGGCTACACCTTC
TRBJ1-1 | NA | NA | TRBV4-1 | CASSQFTDGNTEAFF | TGCGCCAGCAGCCAATTCACGGACGGGAACACTGAAGCTTTCTTT
TRBJ1-1 | TRBD1 | NA | TRBV18 | CASSPPEGANTEAFF | TGTGCCAGCTCCCCCCCCGAGGGGGCGAACACTGAAGCTTTCTTT
TRBJ2-5 | NA | NA | TRBV18 | CASSPEETQYF | TGTGCCAGCTCACCAGAAGAGACCCAGTACTTC
TRBJ2-1 | TRBD1 | NA | TRBV6-5 | CATLQGTGTNNEQFF | TGTGCCACCCTACAGGGGACAGGGACTAACAATGAGCAGTTCTTC
TRBJ1-1 | NA | NA | TRBV7-8 | CASSRQPGPTEAFF | TGTGCCAGCAGCCGACAGCCGGGGCCTACTGAAGCTTTCTTT
TRBJ1-1 | NA | NA | TRBV28 | CASSLSGRTYKAFF | TGTGCCAGCAGTTTATCGGGGCGGACCTACAAAGCTTTCTTT
TRBJ1-1 | TRBD1 | NA | TRBV25-1 | CASSGQGPGTEAFF | TGTGCCAGCAGTGGACAGGGGCCGGGAACTGAAGCTTTCTTT
TRBJ2-3 | TRBD2 | NA | TRBV4-3 | CASGRESTDTQYF | TGCGCCAGCGGGAGGGAAAGCACAGATACGCAGTATTTT
TRBJ2-7 | TRBD1 | NA | TRBV7-8 | CASSTRGTAYEQYF | TGTGCCAGCAGCACGAGGGGGACAGCCTACGAGCAGTACTTC
TRBJ2-2 | NA | NA | TRBV5-1 | CASTSYAVPGGELFF | TGCGCCAGCACCTCGTACGCGGTTCCGGGCGGGGAGCTGTTTTTT
TRBJ1-2 | TRBD1 | NA | TRBV3-1/TRBV3-2 | CASQARQGVKANYGYTF | TGTGCCAGCCAGGCCAGACAGGGAGTGAAAGCTAACTATGGCTACACCTTC
TRBJ2-3 | NA | NA | TRBV9 | CASSVREGSTDTQYF | TGTGCCAGCAGCGTCCGCGAAGGCAGCACAGATACGCAGTATTTT
TRBJ2-1 | TRBD2 | NA | TRBV15 | CATSRARGGNWDEQFF | TGTGCCACCAGCAGAGCCCGGGGGGGAAATTGGGATGAGCAGTTCTTC
TRBJ1-5 | NA | NA | TRBV12-3/TRBV12-4 | CASRQEYGQPQHF | TGTGCCAGCAGACAGGAGTATGGTCAGCCCCAGCATTTT
TRBJ2-1 | TRBD1 | NA | TRBV7-2 | CASSLAGYRGGQFYSYNEQFF | TGTGCCAGCAGCTTAGCGGGGTATAGAGGGGGACAGTTTTACTCCTACAATGAGCAGTTCTTC
TRBJ2-1 | NA | once | TRBV10-3 | CAISVGGANNEQFF | TGTGCCATCAGTGTTGGCGGGGCCAACAATGAGCAGTTCTTC
TRBJ1-3 | NA | NA | TRBV2 | CASTLDPFAIIYF | TGTGCCAGCACCCTGGACCCATTTGCCATCATATATTTT
TRBJ2-3 | NA | NA | TRBV5-4 | CASAEGGGGTDTQYF | TGTGCCAGCGCGGAAGGGGGCGGGGGTACAGATACGCAGTATTTT
TRBJ1-1 | NA | NA | TRBV20-1 | CSASGRGNTEAFF | TGCAGTGCTAGTGGGCGGGGAAACACTGAAGCTTTCTTT
TRBJ2-5 | NA | NA | TRBV18 | CASSFGRQETQYF | TGTGCCAGCTCATTCGGCAGACAAGAGACCCAGTACTTC
TRBJ2-3 | NA | NA | TRBV2 | CASKITGTDTQYF | TGTGCCAGCAAGATAACTGGCACAGATACGCAGTATTTT
TRBJ2-5 | NA | once | TRBV5-4 | CASSFITLETQYF | TGTGCCAGCAGCTTTATCACACTGGAGACCCAGTACTTC
TRBJ2-6 | NA | NA | TRBV7-2 | CASSLENLALSGANVLTF | TGTGCCAGCAGCTTAGAGAACCTAGCCCTCTCTGGGGCCAACGTCCTGACTTTC
TRBJ2-3 | NA | NA | TRBV5-4 | CASSFEGAYTDTQYF | TGTGCCAGCAGCTTCGAAGGGGCTTACACAGATACGCAGTATTTT
TRBJ2-7 | NA | NA | TRBV5-1 | CASSLGYTSYEQYF | TGCGCCAGCAGCTTGGGGTACACGTCCTACGAGCAGTACTTC
TRBJ1-2 | TRBD1 | NA | TRBV7-8 | CASSLGTGVFGYTF | TGTGCCAGCAGCTTAGGGACAGGGGTTTTTGGCTACACCTTC